The present entry profiles one T cell receptor beta chain with its context. PCR was performed using 60 Vbeta and 13 Jbeta primers. Generated by immunoSEQ multiplex PCR, the TCRdb table keeps only in-frame clones and is missing some. The table shows under 150,000 clones, with more than 65% occurring only once. The data were taken from a study of cytomegalovirus exposure and HLA in healthy donors. Sequenced sample: PBMCs. The TCR was taken from a woman aged 55-69 years in good health and CMV-seropositive.

The CDR3 DNA reads as TGTGCCAGCAGGTCCGGACAGGGCACTGAAGCTTTCTTT. Translated: CASRSGQGTEAFF. V usage is TRBV6-5 and J usage is TRBJ1-1, with 8 bases fitting TRBD1. The germline V gene has CDR1 MNHEY and CDR2 SVGAGI. The V and J ends lost 6 bases and 4 bases, in that order; junction bases with no gene match: 4. CDR3 size: 13 residues.